This T cell receptor (beta chain) was found in a study of blood T cell repertoires in COVID-19. Study details: Acute-phase and convalescent COVID-19 samples originated in the United States, Italy and Spain. The cDNA or gDNA used as material had been derived from T cells, B-cell-depleted T cells, or PBMCs.

V gave up 3 bases and J gave up 0 bases, with 5 bases separating them. The CDR3 is 13 residues long. Per the germline V gene, CDR1 is MDHEN and CDR2 is SYDVKM. In terms of age and location, participants ranged from roughly 18 to 90 years and lived in around 22 US areas. In the original workflow: Counts of nucleated cells, estimated from reference gene primer amplification, were obtained. Here immunoSEQ multiplex PCR was the method, and the copy in TCRdb shows in-frame clones only, minus some. The DNA was the basis for D and trimming; V, J and clone size are from that table. Counted here are about 170,000 clones, around four fifths occurring once; the ten biggest clones make up about 3.5%.

This chain connects TRBV28 to TRBJ1-2; D unresolved. The sequence was collected from a woman between 45 and 60 years old in a cohort exposed to, infected with or recovered from COVID-19 (not recorded which). The sequencing sample was made of PBMCs or T cells enriched from blood (not recorded which). The CDR3 bases are TGTGCCAGCAGTTTTGACTCTAACTATGGCTACACCTTC. Residues: CASSFDSNYGYTF.